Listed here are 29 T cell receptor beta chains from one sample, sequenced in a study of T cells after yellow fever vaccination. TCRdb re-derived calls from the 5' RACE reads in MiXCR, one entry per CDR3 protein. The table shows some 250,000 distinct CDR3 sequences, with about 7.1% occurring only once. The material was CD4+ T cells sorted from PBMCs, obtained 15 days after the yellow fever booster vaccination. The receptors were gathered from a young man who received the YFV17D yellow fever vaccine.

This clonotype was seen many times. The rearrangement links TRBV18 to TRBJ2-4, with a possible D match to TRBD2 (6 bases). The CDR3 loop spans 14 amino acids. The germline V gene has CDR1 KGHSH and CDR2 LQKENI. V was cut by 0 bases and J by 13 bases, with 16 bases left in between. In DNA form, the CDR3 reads TGTGCCAGCTCACCACCCGGGCGGGACCGGGAGCAGTACTTC. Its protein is CASSPPGRDREQYF.

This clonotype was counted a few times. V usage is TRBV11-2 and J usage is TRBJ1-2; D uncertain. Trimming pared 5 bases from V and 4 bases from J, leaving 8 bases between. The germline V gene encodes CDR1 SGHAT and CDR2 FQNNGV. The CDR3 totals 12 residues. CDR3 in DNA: TGTGCCAGCAGCCCAGACGGCTATGGCTACACCTTC. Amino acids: CASSPDGYGYTF.

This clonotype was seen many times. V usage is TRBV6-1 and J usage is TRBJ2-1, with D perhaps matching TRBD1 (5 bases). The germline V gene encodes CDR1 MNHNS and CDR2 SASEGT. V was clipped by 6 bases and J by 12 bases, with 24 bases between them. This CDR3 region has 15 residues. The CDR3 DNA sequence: TGTGCCAGCAGCGAAATCACATGGACATTGCCCGTGCAGTTCTTC. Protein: CASSEITWTLPVQFF.

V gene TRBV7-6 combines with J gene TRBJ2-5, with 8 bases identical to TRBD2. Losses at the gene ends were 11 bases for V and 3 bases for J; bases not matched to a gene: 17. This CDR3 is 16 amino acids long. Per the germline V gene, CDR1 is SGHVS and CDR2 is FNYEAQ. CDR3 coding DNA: TGTGCCTGCACCCAACGGCCAGGACTAGCAGAAGAGACCCAGTACTTC. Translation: CACTQRPGLAEETQYF.

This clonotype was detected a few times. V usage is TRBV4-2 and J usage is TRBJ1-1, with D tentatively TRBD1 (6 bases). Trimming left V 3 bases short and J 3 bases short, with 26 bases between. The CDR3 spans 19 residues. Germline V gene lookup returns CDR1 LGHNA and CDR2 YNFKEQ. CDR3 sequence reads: CASSQRQAMGGRVDTEAFF. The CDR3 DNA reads TGTGCCAGCAGCCAGCGACAGGCTATGGGGGGGAGAGTAGACACTGAAGCTTTCTTT.

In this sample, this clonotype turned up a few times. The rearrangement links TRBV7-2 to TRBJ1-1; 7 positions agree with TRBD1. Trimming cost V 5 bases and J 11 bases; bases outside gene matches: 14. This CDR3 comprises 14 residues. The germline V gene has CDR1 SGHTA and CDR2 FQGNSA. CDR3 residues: CASSPQGGRHVAFF. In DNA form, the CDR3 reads TGTGCCAGCAGCCCCCAGGGGGGGCGCCACGTCGCTTTCTTT.

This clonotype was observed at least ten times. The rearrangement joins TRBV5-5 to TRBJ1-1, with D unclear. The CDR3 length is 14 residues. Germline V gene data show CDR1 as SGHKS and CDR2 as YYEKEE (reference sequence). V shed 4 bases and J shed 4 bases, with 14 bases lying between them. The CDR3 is CASSVGLALTEAFF. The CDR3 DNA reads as TGTGCCAGCAGCGTCGGACTGGCCCTCACTGAAGCTTTCTTT.

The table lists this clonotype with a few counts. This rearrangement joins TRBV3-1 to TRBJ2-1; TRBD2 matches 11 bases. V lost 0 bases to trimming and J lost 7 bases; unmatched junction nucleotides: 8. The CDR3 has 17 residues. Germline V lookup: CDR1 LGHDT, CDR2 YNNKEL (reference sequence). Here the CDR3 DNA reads TGTGCCAGCAGCCAAGATCTCCTAGCGGGAGGTGGGAATGAGCAGTTCTTC. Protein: CASSQDLLAGGGNEQFF.

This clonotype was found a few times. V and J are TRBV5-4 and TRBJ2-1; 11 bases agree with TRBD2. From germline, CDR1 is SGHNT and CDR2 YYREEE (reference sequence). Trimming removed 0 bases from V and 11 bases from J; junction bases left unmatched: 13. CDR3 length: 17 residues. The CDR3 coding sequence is TGTGCCAGCAGCTTGGACGGAGGGACTAGCGGCTTTGGGAAGCAGTTCTTC. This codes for CASSLDGGTSGFGKQFF.

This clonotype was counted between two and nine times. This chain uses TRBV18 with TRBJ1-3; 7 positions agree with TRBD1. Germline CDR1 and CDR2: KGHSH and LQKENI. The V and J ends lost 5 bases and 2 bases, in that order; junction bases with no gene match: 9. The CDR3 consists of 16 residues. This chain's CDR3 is CASSTDRSNPGNTIYF. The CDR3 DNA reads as TGTGCCAGCTCAACGGACAGGTCGAACCCTGGAAACACCATATATTTT.

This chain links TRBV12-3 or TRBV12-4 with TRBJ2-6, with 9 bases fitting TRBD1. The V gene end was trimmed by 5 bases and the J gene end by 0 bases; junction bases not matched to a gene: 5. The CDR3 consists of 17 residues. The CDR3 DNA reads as TGTGCCAGCAGTATGGGACAGGGAAGCTCTGGGGCCAACGTCCTGACTTTC. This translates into CASSMGQGSSGANVLTF.

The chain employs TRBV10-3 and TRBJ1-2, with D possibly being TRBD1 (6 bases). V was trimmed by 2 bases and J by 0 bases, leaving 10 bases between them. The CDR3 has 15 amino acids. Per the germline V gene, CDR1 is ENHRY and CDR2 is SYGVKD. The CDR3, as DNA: TGTGCCATCAGTGAGGCGGACAGCGCTAACTATGGCTACACCTTC. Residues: CAISEADSANYGYTF.

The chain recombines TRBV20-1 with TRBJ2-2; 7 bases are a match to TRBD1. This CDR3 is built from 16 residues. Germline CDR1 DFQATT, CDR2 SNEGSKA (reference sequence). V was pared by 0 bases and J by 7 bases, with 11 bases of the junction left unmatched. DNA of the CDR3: TGCAGTGCTAGAGATCCCGCCAGACAGGGAGTCGGGGAGCTGTTTTTT. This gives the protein CSARDPARQGVGELFF.

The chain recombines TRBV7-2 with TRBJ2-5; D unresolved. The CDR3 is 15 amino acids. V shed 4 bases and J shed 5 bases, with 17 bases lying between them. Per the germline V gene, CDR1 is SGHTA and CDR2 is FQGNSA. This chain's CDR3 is CASSSPTRNPETQYF. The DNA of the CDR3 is TGTGCCAGCAGCTCCCCGACCCGCAACCCGGAGACCCAGTACTTC.

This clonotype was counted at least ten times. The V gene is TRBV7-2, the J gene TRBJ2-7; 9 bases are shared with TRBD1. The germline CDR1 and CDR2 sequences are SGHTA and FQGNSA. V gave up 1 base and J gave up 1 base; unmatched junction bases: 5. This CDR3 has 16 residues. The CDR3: CASSLDAGTGSYEQYF. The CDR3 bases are TGTGCCAGCAGCTTAGACGCCGGGACAGGGTCCTACGAGCAGTACTTC.

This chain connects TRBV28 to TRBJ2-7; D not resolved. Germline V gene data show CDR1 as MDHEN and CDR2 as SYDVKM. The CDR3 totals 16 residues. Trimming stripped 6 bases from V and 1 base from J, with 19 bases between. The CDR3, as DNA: TGTGCCAGCAGCCCCCACTCGGCTTCACGTTCCTACGAGCAGTACTTC. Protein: CASSPHSASRSYEQYF.

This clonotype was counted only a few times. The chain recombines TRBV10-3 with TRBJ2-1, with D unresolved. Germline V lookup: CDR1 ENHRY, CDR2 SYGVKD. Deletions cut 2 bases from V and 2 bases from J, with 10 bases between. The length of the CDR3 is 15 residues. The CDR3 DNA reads TGTGCCATCAGTGAGCAAGCGCAGGCCTACAATGAGCAGTTCTTC. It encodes CAISEQAQAYNEQFF.

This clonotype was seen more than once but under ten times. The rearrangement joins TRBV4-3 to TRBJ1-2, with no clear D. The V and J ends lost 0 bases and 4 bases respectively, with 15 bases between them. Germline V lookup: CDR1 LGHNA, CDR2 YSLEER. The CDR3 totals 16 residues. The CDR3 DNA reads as TGCGCCAGCAGCCAAGATTCACACCAACGGGGCTATGGCTACACCTTC. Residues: CASSQDSHQRGYGYTF.

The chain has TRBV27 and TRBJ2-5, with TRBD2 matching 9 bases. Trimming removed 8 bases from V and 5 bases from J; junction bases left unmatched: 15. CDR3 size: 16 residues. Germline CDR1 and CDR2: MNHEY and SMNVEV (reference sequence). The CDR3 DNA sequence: TGTGCCAGCTCTCCCGTGCATAGCGGGAGTGGCGAGACCCAGTACTTC. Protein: CASSPVHSGSGETQYF.

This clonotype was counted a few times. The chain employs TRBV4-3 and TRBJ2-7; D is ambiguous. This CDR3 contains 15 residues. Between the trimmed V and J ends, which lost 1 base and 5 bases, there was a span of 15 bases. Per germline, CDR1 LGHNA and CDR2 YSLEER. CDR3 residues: CASSQGVRPDNEQYF. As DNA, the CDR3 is TGCGCCAGCAGCCAAGGAGTCCGGCCCGATAACGAGCAGTACTTC.

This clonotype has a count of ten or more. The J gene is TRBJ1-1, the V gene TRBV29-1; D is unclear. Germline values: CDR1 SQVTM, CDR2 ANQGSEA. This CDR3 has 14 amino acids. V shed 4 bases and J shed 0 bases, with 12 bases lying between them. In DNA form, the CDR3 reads TGCAGCGTTGTCAGTCCGGGGATGAACACTGAAGCTTTCTTT. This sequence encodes CSVVSPGMNTEAFF.

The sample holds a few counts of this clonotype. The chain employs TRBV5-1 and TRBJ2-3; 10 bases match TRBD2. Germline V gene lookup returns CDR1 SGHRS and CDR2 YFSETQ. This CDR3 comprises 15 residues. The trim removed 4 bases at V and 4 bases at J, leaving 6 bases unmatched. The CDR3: CASSQASGGPDTQYF. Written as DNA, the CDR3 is TGCGCCAGCAGCCAGGCTAGCGGGGGTCCAGATACGCAGTATTTT.

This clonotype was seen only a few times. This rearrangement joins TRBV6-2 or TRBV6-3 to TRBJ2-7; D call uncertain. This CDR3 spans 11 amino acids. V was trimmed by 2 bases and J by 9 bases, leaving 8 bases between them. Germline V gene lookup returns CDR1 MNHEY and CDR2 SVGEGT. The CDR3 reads CASSYGLGQYF. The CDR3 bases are TGTGCCAGCAGTTACGGTCTGGGGCAGTACTTC.

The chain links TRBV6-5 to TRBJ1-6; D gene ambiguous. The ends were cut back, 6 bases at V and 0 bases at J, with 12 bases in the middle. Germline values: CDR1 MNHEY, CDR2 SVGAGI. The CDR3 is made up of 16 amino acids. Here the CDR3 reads CASSMDASSYNSPLHF. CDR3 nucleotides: TGTGCCAGCAGCATGGACGCGAGCTCCTATAATTCACCCCTCCACTTT.

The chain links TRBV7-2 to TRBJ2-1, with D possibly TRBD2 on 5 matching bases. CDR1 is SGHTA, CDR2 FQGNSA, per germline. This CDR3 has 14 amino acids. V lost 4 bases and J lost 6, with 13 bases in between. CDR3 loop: CASSYDYSGNEQFF. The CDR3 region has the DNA TGTGCCAGCAGCTATGACTACTCGGGCAATGAGCAGTTCTTC. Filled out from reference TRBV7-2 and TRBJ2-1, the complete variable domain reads GAGVSQSPSNKVTEKGKDVELRCDPISGHTALYWYRQSLGQGLEFLIYFQGNSAPDKSGLPSDRFSAERTGGSVSTLTIQRTQQEDSAVYLCASSYDYSGNEQFFGPGTRLTVL.

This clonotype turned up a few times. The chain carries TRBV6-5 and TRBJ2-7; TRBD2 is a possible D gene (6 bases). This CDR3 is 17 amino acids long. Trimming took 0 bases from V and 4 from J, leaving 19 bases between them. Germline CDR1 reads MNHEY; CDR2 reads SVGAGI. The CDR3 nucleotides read TGTGCCAGCAGTTACTCCACCGGGACTGGAGGGAGGTACGAGCAGTACTTC. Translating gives CASSYSTGTGGRYEQYF.

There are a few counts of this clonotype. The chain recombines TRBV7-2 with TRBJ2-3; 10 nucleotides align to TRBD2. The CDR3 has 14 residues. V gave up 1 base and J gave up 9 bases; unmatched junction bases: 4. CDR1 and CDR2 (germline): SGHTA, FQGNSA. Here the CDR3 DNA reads TGTGCCAGCAGCTTAGTCCTAGCGGGAGTGACGCAGTATTTT. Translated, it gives CASSLVLAGVTQYF.

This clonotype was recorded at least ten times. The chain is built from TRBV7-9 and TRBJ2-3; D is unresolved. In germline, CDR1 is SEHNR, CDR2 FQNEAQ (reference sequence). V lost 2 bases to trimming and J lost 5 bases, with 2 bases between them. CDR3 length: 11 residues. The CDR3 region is CASSLIDTQYF. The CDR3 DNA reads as TGTGCCAGCAGCTTAATAGATACGCAGTATTTT. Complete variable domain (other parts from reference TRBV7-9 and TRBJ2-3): DTGVSQNPRHKITKRGQNVTFRCDPISEHNRLYWYRQTLGQGPEFLTYFQNEAQLEKSRLLSDRFSAERPKGSFSTLEIQRTEQGDSAMYLCASSLIDTQYFGPGTRLTVL.

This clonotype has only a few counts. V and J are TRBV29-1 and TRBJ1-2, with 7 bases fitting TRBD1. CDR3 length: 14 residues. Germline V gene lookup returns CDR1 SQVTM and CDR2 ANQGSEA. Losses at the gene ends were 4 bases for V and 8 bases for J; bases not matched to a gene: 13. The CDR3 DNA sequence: TGCAGCGTTGGACCGGGACAGCCCCGTTCCGGCTACACCTTC. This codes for CSVGPGQPRSGYTF.